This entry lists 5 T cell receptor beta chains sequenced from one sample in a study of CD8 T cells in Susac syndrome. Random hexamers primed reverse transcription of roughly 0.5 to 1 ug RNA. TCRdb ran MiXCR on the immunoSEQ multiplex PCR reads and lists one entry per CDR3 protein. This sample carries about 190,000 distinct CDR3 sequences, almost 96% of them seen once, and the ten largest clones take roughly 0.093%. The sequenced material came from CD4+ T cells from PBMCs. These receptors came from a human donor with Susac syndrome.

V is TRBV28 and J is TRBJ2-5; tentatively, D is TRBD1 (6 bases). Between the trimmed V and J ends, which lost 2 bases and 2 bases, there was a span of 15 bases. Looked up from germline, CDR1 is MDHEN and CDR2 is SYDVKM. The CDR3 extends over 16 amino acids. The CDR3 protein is CASSLRQGSPQETQYF. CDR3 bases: TGTGCCAGCAGTTTACGCCAGGGGTCCCCACAAGAGACCCAGTACTTC. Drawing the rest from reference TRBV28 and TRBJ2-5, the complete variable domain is DVKVTQSSRYLVKRTGEKVFLECVQDMDHENMFWYRQDPGLGLRLIYFSYDVKMKEKGDIPEGYSVSREKKERFSLILESASTNQTSMYLCASSLRQGSPQETQYFGPGTRLLVL.

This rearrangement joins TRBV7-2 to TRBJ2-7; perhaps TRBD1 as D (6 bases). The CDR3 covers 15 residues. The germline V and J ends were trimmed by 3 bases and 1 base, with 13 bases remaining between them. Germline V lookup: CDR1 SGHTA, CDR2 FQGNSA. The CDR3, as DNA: TGTGCCAGCAGCTTGACACAGGGTAGGTCCTACGAGCAGTACTTC. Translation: CASSLTQGRSYEQYF.

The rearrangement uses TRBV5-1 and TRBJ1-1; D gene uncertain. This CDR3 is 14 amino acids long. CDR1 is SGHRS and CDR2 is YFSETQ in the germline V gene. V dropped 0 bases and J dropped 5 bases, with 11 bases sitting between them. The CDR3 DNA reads TGCGCCAGCAGCTTGGACTTGCAGGCGACTGAAGCTTTCTTT. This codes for CASSLDLQATEAFF. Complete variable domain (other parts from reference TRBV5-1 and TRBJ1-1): KAGVTQTPRYLIKTRGQQVTLSCSPISGHRSVSWYQQTPGQGLQFLFEYFSETQRNKGNFPGRFSGRQFSNSRSEMNVSTLELGDSALYLCASSLDLQATEAFFGQGTRLTVV.

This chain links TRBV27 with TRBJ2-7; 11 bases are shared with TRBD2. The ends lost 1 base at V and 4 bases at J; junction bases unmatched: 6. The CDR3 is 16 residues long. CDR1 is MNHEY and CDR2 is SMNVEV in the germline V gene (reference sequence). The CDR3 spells CASSLLAGGPRYEQYF. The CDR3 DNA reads TGTGCCAGCAGTTTATTAGCGGGGGGGCCTCGTTACGAGCAGTACTTC.

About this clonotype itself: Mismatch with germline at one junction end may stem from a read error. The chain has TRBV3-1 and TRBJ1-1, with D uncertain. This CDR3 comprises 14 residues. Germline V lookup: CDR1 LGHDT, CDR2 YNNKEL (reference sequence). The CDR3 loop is CASSQGSRNAEAFF. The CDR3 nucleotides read TGTGCCAGCAGCCAAGGAAGTCGGAACGCTGAAGCTTTCTTT.